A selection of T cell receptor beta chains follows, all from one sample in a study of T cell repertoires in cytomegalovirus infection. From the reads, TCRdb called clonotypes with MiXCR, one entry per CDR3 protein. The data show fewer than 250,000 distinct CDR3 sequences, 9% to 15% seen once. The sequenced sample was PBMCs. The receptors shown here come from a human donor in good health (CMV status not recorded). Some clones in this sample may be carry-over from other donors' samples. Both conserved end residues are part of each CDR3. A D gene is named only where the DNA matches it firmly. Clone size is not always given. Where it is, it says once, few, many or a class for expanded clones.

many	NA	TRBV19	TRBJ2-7	TGTGCCAGTAGTAGTACCCACGATAGCTCCTACGAGCAGTACTTC	CASSSTHDSSYEQYF
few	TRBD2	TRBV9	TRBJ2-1	TGTGCCAGCAGCACCGACTTGCGGGGGGTTAACAATGAGCAGTTCTTC	CASSTDLRGVNNEQFF
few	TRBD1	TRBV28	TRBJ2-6	TGTGCCAGCAGAGGACAGGGGGCCTCTGGGGCCAACGTCCTGACTTTC	CASRGQGASGANVLTF
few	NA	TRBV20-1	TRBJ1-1	TGCAGTGCTAGAGTCATCGATCGAGGTTGGACTGAAGCTTTCTTT	CSARVIDRGWTEAFF
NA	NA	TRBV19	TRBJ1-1	TGTGCCAGTAGTAATTTAGGGGGGGACACTGAAGCTTTCTTT	CASSNLGGDTEAFF
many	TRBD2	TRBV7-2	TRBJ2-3	TGTGCCAGCAGCCTGGGGACTAGTAAGAATACGCAGTATTTT	CASSLGTSKNTQYF
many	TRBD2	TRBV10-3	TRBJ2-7	TGTGCCATCAGGCCGGGACTAGCGATCTACGAGCAGTACTTC	CAIRPGLAIYEQYF
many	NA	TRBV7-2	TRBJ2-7	TGTGCCAGCAGCATCGAATTAGGGGAGCAGTACTTC	CASSIELGEQYF
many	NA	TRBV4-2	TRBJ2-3	TGTGCCAGCAGCCAAGGAGCGGGCGCCACAGATACGCAGTATTTT	CASSQGAGATDTQYF
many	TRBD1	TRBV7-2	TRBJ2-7	TGTGCCAGCAGCCAGACAGGGGGCGAGCAGTACTTC	CASSQTGGEQYF
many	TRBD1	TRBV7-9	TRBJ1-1	TGTGCCAGCAACGACAGGGTGAGTGGAGCTTTCTTT	CASNDRVSGAFF
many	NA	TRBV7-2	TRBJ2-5	TGTGCCAGCAGCCCCCGGGTAGCGGCGGGGACCCAGTACTTC	CASSPRVAAGTQYF
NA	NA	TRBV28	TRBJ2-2	TGTGCCAGCCTTCCTGCGGGACGGAACACCGGGGAGCTGTTTTTT	CASLPAGRNTGELFF
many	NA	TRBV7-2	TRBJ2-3	TGTGCCAGCAGCTTGCAGTCCCCCAGCACAGATACGCAGTATTTT	CASSLQSPSTDTQYF
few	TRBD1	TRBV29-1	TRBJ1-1	TGCAGCGTGACAGGGGTTGCTGAAGCTTTCTTT	CSVTGVAEAFF
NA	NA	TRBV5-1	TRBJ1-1	TGCGCCAGCAGCTTGACCGGGGCGAACACTGAAGCTTTCTTT	CASSLTGANTEAFF
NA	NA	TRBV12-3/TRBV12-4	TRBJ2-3	TGTGCCAGCAGTTTACGGGGACCCACAGATACGCAGTATTTT	CASSLRGPTDTQYF
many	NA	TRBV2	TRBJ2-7	TGTGCCAGCAGTGAAGACAGGCCCGAGCAGTACTTC	CASSEDRPEQYF
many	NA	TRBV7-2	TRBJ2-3	TGTGCCAGCAGCTCTTTGACCGCTAGCACAGATACGCAGTATTTT	CASSSLTASTDTQYF
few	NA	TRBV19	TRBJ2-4	TGTGCCAGTAGTATCCCACAGGGCGCTCGGATCGTAAGAAACATTCAGTACTTC	CASSIPQGARIVRNIQYF
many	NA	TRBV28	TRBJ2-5	TGTGCCAGCAGTAACGGGGGGTCCGGGGGCCTCGAGACCCAGTACTTC	CASSNGGSGGLETQYF
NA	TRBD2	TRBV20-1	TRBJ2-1	TGCAGTGCTAGACTAGCGGGGACCTACAATGAGCAGTTCTTC	CSARLAGTYNEQFF
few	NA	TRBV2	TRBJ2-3	TGTGCCAGCAGTGATCTGCCGGGTTACTCCCCTCTGTATTTT	CASSDLPGYSPLYF
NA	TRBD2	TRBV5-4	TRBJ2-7	TGTGCCAGCAGATTGGGCCCGGGGGGGCTCAACTACGAGCAGTACTTC	CASRLGPGGLNYEQYF
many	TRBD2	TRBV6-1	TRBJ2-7	TGTGCCAGCAGTTCCGGAATCCCGGGGGGCGAGCAGTACTTC	CASSSGIPGGEQYF
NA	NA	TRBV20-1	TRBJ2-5	TGCAGTGCTAGAGAAGTCTCGCAAGAGACCCAGTACTTC	CSAREVSQETQYF
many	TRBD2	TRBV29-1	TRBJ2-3	TGCAGCGTTCTGGGACTAGCGGGAGCGAGCACAGATACGCAGTATTTT	CSVLGLAGASTDTQYF
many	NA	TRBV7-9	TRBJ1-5	TGTGCCAGCAGCCCATTAGTTAGTCAGCGACTTATCAATCAGCCCCAGCATTTT	CASSPLVSQRLINQPQHF
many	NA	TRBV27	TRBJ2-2	TGTGCCAGCCACCGGACTGGAACTAACACCGGGGAGCTGTTTTTT	CASHRTGTNTGELFF
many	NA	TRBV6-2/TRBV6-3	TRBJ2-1	TGTGCCAGCAGTCCTTTTCAGGGGTACAATGAGCAGTTCTTC	CASSPFQGYNEQFF
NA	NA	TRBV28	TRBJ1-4	TGTGCCAGCATAGGACGGCAGAAGGGAGAAAAACTGTTTTTT	CASIGRQKGEKLFF
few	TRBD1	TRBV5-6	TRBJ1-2	TGTGCCAGCAGCTCGGGGGACAGGAACTATGGCTACACCTTC	CASSSGDRNYGYTF
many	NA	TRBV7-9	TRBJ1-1	TGTGCCAGCAGCTTTAGGCAGGTCACTGAAGCTTTCTTT	CASSFRQVTEAFF
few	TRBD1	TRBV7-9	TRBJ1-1	TGTGCCAGCGGAACCGGGACAGGGAGCACTGAAGCTTTCTTT	CASGTGTGSTEAFF
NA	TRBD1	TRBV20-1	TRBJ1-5	TGCAGTGCTGGGGGACAGGGAAACAATCAGCCCCAGCATTTT	CSAGGQGNNQPQHF
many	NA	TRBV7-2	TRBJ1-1	TGTGCCAGCAGCCCAGGATCCTGGGGCACTGAAGCTTTCTTT	CASSPGSWGTEAFF
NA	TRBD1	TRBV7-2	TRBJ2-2	TGTGCCAGCAGCCTTACAGGGGGCTGGGACACCGGGGAGCTGTTTTTT	CASSLTGGWDTGELFF
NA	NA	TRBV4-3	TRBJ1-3	TGCGCCAGCAGCCAAGATTTATCAGGGTCGGACACCATATATTTT	CASSQDLSGSDTIYF
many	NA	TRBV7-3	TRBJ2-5	TGTGCCAGCAGCTTCTACGGTCCTGGGGAGACCCAGTACTTC	CASSFYGPGETQYF
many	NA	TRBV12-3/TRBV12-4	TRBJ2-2	TGTGCCAGCAGTTTCGAGGGGTGGGCCGGGGAGCTGTTTTTT	CASSFEGWAGELFF
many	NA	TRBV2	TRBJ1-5	TGTGCCAGCAGTGAAGTGAACCTCTACAATCAGCCCCAGCATTTT	CASSEVNLYNQPQHF
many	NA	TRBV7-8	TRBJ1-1	TGTGCCAGCAGCCAAAGGGGAACTGAAGCTTTCTTT	CASSQRGTEAFF
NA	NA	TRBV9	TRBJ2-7	TGTGCCAGCAGCGTAGGGGGGACCCTCAACGAGCAGTACTTC	CASSVGGTLNEQYF
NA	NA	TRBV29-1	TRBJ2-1	TGCAGCGCCCAGGGGGGGACGAGCTCCTACAATGAGCAGTTCTTC	CSAQGGTSSYNEQFF
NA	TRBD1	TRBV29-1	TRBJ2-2	TGCAGCGCCGCGACCGGACAGGCGACCGGGGAGCTGTTTTTT	CSAATGQATGELFF
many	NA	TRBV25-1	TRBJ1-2	TGTGCCAGCAGTGATATCGGGACAATGAACTATGGCTACACCTTC	CASSDIGTMNYGYTF
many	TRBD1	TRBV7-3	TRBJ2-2	TGTGCCAGCAGCTTAAGAGGGACAGGCTACACCGGGGAGCTGTTTTTT	CASSLRGTGYTGELFF
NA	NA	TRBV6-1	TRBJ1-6	TGTGCCAGCAAACAGGACGGGTGGGGAATTTCACCCCTCCACTTT	CASKQDGWGISPLHF
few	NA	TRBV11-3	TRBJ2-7	TGTGCCAGCAGCTTAGATTTACGACGTGAGCAGTACTTC	CASSLDLRREQYF
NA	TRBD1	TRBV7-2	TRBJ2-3	TGTGCCAGCAGCTCACAGACAGGGGATGGCACAGATACGCAGTATTTT	CASSSQTGDGTDTQYF
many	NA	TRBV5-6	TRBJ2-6	TGTGCCAGCAGCTTTCGGGCCCGAGGATATGGGGCCAACGTCCTGACTTTC	CASSFRARGYGANVLTF
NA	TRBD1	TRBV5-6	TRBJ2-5	TGTGCCAGCAGCCGTTCTGGCAGGGGGCTGGAGACCCAGTACTTC	CASSRSGRGLETQYF
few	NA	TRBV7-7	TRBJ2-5	TGTGCCAGCAGCTTAGCGGAGGTACCGACCCAGTACTTC	CASSLAEVPTQYF
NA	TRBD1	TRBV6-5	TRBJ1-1	TGTGCCAGCATAAAGCGGGACAGGGGCACTGAAGCTTTCTTT	CASIKRDRGTEAFF
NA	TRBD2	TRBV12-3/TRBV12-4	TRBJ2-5	TGTGCCAGCAGTTCTGAAGCGGGAGGGCCGATGGGAGAGACCCAGTACTTC	CASSSEAGGPMGETQYF